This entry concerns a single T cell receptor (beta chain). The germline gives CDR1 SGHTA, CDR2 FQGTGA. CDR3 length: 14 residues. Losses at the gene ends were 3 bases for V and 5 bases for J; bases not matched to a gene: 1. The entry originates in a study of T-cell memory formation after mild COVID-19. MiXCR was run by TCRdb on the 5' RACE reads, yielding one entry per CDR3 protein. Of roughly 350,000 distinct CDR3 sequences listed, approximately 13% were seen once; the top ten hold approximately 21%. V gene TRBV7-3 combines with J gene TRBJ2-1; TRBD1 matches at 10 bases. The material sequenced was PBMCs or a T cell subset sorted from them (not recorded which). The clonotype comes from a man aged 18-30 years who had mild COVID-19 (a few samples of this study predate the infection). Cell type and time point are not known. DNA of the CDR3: TGTGCCAGCAGCTTTGGGACAGGGGACAATGAGCAGTTCTTC. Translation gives CASSFGTGDNEQFF.